This TCR beta chain emerged from a study of cytomegalovirus exposure and HLA in healthy donors. Study findings and constraints: Most TCRs appeared rarely, but some public TCRs recurred in many donors. Subsequent analysis of the 110 or so validation repertoires found a tendency for first-cohort TCR clusters to co-occur.

Notes on this clone: Its antigen remains unidentified.

From the roughly 110-subject validation cohort, which was separate from the approximately 670-subject first cohort, the donors were drawn. Per the germline V gene, CDR1 is SEHNR and CDR2 is FQNEAQ (reference sequence). The germline V and J ends were trimmed by 6 bases and 7 bases, with 9 bases remaining between them. The CDR3 is 12 residues long. Assay used: immunoSEQ multiplex PCR; TCRdb lists only in-frame clones, some missing. The data contain about 79,000 clones, approximately 93% of them singletons. This TCR was recovered from a young woman in good health and CMV-seronegative. The sample comprised PBMCs. This chain links TRBV7-9 with TRBJ1-4, with unresolved D. CDR3 loop: CASRPGSEKLFF. The CDR3 nucleotides are TGTGCCAGCAGGCCGGGGAGTGAAAAACTGTTTTTT.